A single sample gave rise to the 18 T cell receptor beta chains below, sequenced in a study of T cells in Graves' hyperthyroidism and ophthalmopathy. Amplification of TCR beta CDR3 regions was performed using RNA transcripts as template. The HTBI primer set served for first-round RT-PCR of the TCR CDR3. In TCRdb, the multiplex PCR reads were re-called with MiXCR into one record per CDR3 protein. Among some 600,000 distinct CDR3 sequences, approximately 15% were seen once, and the ten largest hold roughly 5.7%. The sequenced material came from blood. These receptors were obtained from a woman younger than 45 with Graves' hyperthyroidism that later progressed to Graves' ophthalmopathy.

The chain recombines TRBV9 with TRBJ1-1; D gene unclear. Germline V CDR1 and CDR2: SGDLS, YYNGEE. Trimming stripped 3 bases from V and 3 bases from J, with 9 bases between. CDR3 length: 13 amino acids. CDR3 loop: CASSDGSYTEAFF. DNA for the CDR3: TGTGCCAGCAGCGATGGTAGTTACACTGAAGCTTTCTTT.

Regarding this clonotype: Since a much larger clone is just one base distant, this may be a read error. The chain links TRBV28 to TRBJ2-5; D not certain. This CDR3 spans 14 amino acids. Germline CDR1 reads MDHEN; CDR2 reads SYDVKM. This CDR3 is CASSPLTDPEAQYF. In nucleotides, the CDR3 is TGTGCCAGCAGTCCCCTTACGGACCCAGAGGCCCAGTACTTC.

The chain carries TRBV11-2 and TRBJ2-7; 9 bases map to TRBD2. The CDR3 is made up of 13 amino acids. Looked up from germline, CDR1 is SGHAT and CDR2 is FQNNGV. J gave up 9 bases and V 1 base, and 4 bases lay outside the gene matches. The CDR3 reads CASSLVRLAAQYF. The CDR3 DNA follows: TGTGCCAGCAGCTTAGTCCGACTAGCGGCGCAGTACTTC.

This clonotype was counted a few times. DNA for the CDR3: TGTGCCAGTATGTACGATTATAGCAATCAGCCCCAGCATTTT. It codes for CASMYDYSNQPQHF. This chain connects TRBV19 to TRBJ1-5, with no clear D. Germline assignment: CDR1 LNHDA and CDR2 SQIVND (reference sequence). Trimming pared 7 bases from V and 0 bases from J, leaving 10 bases between. The CDR3 is 14 amino acids.

Only a few counts were recorded for this clonotype. The chain combines TRBV6-1 with TRBJ1-1; perhaps TRBD1 as D (5 bases). Trimming shortened V by 7 bases and J by 7 bases, and 13 bases separated the two germline ends. The CDR3 covers 12 residues. In germline, CDR1 is MNHNS, CDR2 SASEGT. The CDR3 region is CASKGRVLEAFF. Here the CDR3 DNA reads TGTGCCAGCAAGGGCAGGGTCCTTGAAGCTTTCTTT.

This sequence joins TRBV9 and TRBJ2-1, with 7 bases that match TRBD2. In germline, CDR1 is SGDLS, CDR2 YYNGEE. J lost 0 bases, V lost 2 bases, and 5 bases had no gene match. The CDR3 spans 16 residues. The CDR3 DNA reads TGTGCCAGCAGCGTGACGGAGCGGGGCTCCTACAATGAGCAGTTCTTC. It yields the protein CASSVTERGSYNEQFF.

This clonotype was detected only a few times. This sequence joins TRBV19 and TRBJ2-2, with 8 bases lining up with TRBD1. The CDR3 sequence is 15 residues long. The J segment lost 5 bases and the V segment lost 6 bases, leaving 8 bases of the junction unmatched. Germline assignment: CDR1 LNHDA and CDR2 SQIVND (reference sequence). The chain's CDR3 is CASSHQGAQTGELFF. In DNA, the CDR3 is TGTGCCAGTAGCCATCAGGGGGCGCAGACCGGGGAGCTGTTTTTT.

This clonotype occurred many times. This chain uses TRBV11-3 with TRBJ2-5, with unresolved D. The CDR3 is 13 amino acids. CDR1 is SGHNT and CDR2 is YENEEA in the germline V gene. V shed 9 bases and J shed 4 bases, with 15 bases lying between them. CDR3 sequence reads: CASSSGSTETQYF. The CDR3 DNA reads as TGTGCCAGTTCAAGTGGTTCAACAGAGACCCAGTACTTC.

The chain carries TRBV27 and TRBJ2-7, with D uncertain. V lost 7 bases, J lost 3 bases, and 10 bases lay in between. The CDR3 length is 12 residues. Per the germline V gene, CDR1 is MNHEY and CDR2 is SMNVEV (reference sequence). DNA for the CDR3: TGTGCCAGCACGTCGGAGCACTACGAGCAGTACTTC. This translates into CASTSEHYEQYF.

The table lists this clonotype with a few counts. V is TRBV7-9 and J is TRBJ1-4; a possible D gene is TRBD1 (5 bases). V was shortened by 7 bases and J by 0 bases, with 12 bases between the two germline ends. Per germline, CDR1 SEHNR and CDR2 FQNEAQ (reference sequence). CDR3 length: 15 residues. Written as DNA, the CDR3 is TGTGCCAGCATCCCGGGGGGTACAACTAATGAAAAACTGTTTTTT. Translating it yields CASIPGGTTNEKLFF.

In this sample, this clonotype turned up many times. The chain combines TRBV10-3 with TRBJ2-3; the D is unclear. CDR1 and CDR2 from the germline V gene are ENHRY and SYGVKD. The CDR3 runs 12 residues. V was pared by 7 bases and J by 0 bases, with 5 bases between. The DNA for the CDR3 is TGTGCCATCACCGGCAGCACAGATACGCAGTATTTT. This gives the protein CAITGSTDTQYF.

This clonotype was seen repeatedly, ten times or more. The chain has TRBV5-1 and TRBJ1-5; D unclear. With 6 bases removed from V and 4 bases from J, the gap between germline ends came to 11 bases. The CDR3 runs 13 residues. Per germline, CDR1 SGHRS and CDR2 YFSETQ. CDR3 sequence: CASTEDGNQPQHF. DNA for the CDR3: TGCGCCAGCACCGAGGACGGTAATCAGCCCCAGCATTTT.

As regards this clonotype: A read error is possible here, since a much larger clone lies one base away. This chain's CDR3 is CASSPEDTQCF. The CDR3 DNA reads TGTGCCAGCTCACCGGAAGATACGCAGTGTTTT. The V gene is TRBV18, the J gene TRBJ2-3; D ambiguous. The germline V gene encodes CDR1 KGHSH and CDR2 LQKENI. There are 11 residues in the CDR3.

The sample holds many counts of this clonotype. The chain couples TRBV12-3 or TRBV12-4 to TRBJ2-1, with 11 bases matching TRBD2. The CDR3 contains 14 residues. J lost 10 bases, V lost 5 bases, and 7 bases had no gene match. The CDR3 spells CASSPDRLAGEQFF. The CDR3 DNA reads TGTGCCAGCAGTCCCGACCGACTAGCGGGGGAGCAGTTCTTC.

Details on this clonotype: A much bigger clone sits one base away, suggesting this may be a read error. The J gene is TRBJ1-5, the V gene TRBV7-2; 8 bases are a match to TRBD1. This CDR3 region has 15 residues. Germline V gene sequence: CDR1 SGHTA, CDR2 FQGNSA. CDR3 in amino acids: CANSSDRAPNQPQHF. The CDR3 DNA follows: TGTGCCAACAGCTCGGACAGGGCCCCCAATCAGCCCCAGCATTTT.

This clonotype was detected many times. The rearrangement joins TRBV9 to TRBJ2-7; weak D call: TRBD1 (6 bases). Germline assignment: CDR1 SGDLS and CDR2 YYNGEE. V was cut by 3 bases and J by 0 bases, with 10 bases left in between. This CDR3 has 14 amino acids. The CDR3 DNA reads as TGTGCCAGCAGCGCCCGGGACAACTCCTACGAGCAGTACTTC. As protein: CASSARDNSYEQYF.

There are many counts of this clonotype. The chain carries TRBV2 and TRBJ2-1; TRBD2 is a possible D gene (6 bases). V was pared by 2 bases and J by 9 bases, with 17 bases between. This CDR3 comprises 15 residues. Germline V gene data show CDR1 as SNHLY and CDR2 as FYNNEI. CDR3 nucleotides: TGTGCCAGCAGTGAATTCGTAGGGTTGGGAGGTGAGCAGTTCTTC. This gives the protein CASSEFVGLGGEQFF.

This chain uses TRBV5-6 with TRBJ2-5, with 9 bases matching TRBD2. Germline CDR1 is SGHDT and CDR2 is YYEEEE. V lost 0 bases to trimming and J lost 1 base; unmatched junction nucleotides: 4. This CDR3 is built from 16 residues. The CDR3 nucleotides are TGTGCCAGCAGCTTGGAGAGCGGGAGGTTCCAAGAGACCCAGTACTTC. Translated, it gives CASSLESGRFQETQYF. Looking up the rest from reference TRBV5-6 and TRBJ2-5 gives the full variable domain: DAGVTQSPTHLIKTRGQQVTLRCSPKSGHDTVSWYQQALGQGPQFIFQYYEEEERQRGNFPDRFSGHQFPNYSSELNVNALLLGDSALYLCASSLESGRFQETQYFGPGTRLLVL.